Following are 30 T cell receptor beta chains from one sample sequenced in a study of beta chain features in type 1 diabetes. Overall study results and limits: Type 1 diabetes patients had TCRB CDR3s that were shorter (moderately but significantly so) in all four CD4+ subsets.

The entirety of the isolated RNA underwent reverse transcription, so expressed TCRB transcripts were sequenced. The data were produced by immunoSEQ multiplex PCR, yet TCRdb's version contains in-frame clones alone and is incomplete. The data contain over 600,000 clones, approximately 13% of them singletons. These receptors are not linked to any known antigen. Sequenced input: naive CD4+ T cells from blood. These receptors were taken from a man aged 25 to 40 with type 1 diabetes.

The sample holds a few counts of this clone. This rearrangement joins TRBV7-9 to TRBJ2-2; D perhaps matches TRBD1 (6 bases). This CDR3 has 15 residues. Trimming took off 5 bases at V and 2 bases at J, with 12 bases between the two ends. Germline loops: CDR1 SEHNR, CDR2 FQNEAQ (reference sequence). This CDR3 is CASSPRTVNTGELFF. The CDR3 DNA reads TGTGCCAGCAGCCCCCGGACAGTTAACACCGGGGAGCTGTTTTTT.

V and J are TRBV5-1 and TRBJ2-4; D gene unclear. The germline CDR1 and CDR2 sequences are SGHRS and YFSETQ. V lost 1 base, J lost 9 bases, and 8 bases lay in between. This CDR3 has 12 amino acids. The CDR3 coding sequence is TGCGCCAGCAGCTTGTCGTCGGGCATTCAGTACTTC. This encodes CASSLSSGIQYF.

The chain recombines TRBV11-2 with TRBJ2-1, with no clear D. The germline gives CDR1 SGHAT, CDR2 FQNNGV. V was shortened by 5 bases and J by 8 bases, with 13 bases between the two germline ends. CDR3 size: 13 residues. The CDR3 here is CASSRTTVHEQFF. The CDR3 DNA follows: TGTGCCAGCAGCCGAACTACTGTCCATGAGCAGTTCTTC.

The V and J genes are TRBV7-2 and TRBJ2-7; the D is unclear. Germline assignment: CDR1 SGHTA and CDR2 FQGNSA. The CDR3 consists of 12 residues. Trimming pared 1 base from V and 7 bases from J, leaving 8 bases between. CDR3 amino acids: CASSLDLSEQYF. In nucleotides, the CDR3 is TGTGCCAGCAGCTTAGATCTGAGTGAGCAGTACTTC.

The chain links TRBV7-9 to TRBJ1-4, with D uncertain. Germline V gene sequence: CDR1 SEHNR, CDR2 FQNEAQ (reference sequence). V was shortened by 2 bases and J by 0 bases, with 10 bases between the two germline ends. The CDR3 covers 16 residues. The CDR3 sequence: CASSLRLLSTNEKLFF. DNA for the CDR3: TGTGCCAGCAGCTTAAGGTTACTCTCAACTAATGAAAAACTGTTTTTT.

The CDR3 DNA reads as TGTGCCAGCAGCCCTAGGACAGGGTACAATGAGCAGTTCTTC. Protein sequence: CASSPRTGYNEQFF. V usage is TRBV7-2 and J usage is TRBJ2-1, with 8 bases identical to TRBD1. Unmatched junction bases numbered 4, after V lost 5 bases and J lost 4 bases. The CDR3 is 14 residues long. Per germline, CDR1 SGHTA and CDR2 FQGNSA.

This clone has only a few counts. This rearrangement joins TRBV4-3 to TRBJ2-3; D not resolved. CDR1 is LGHNA and CDR2 is YSLEER in the germline V gene. V was clipped by 3 bases and J by 0 bases, with 10 bases between them. The CDR3 consists of 15 residues. The CDR3 bases are TGCGCCAGCAGCCAGGCCCCCCATAGCACAGATACGCAGTATTTT. Translation: CASSQAPHSTDTQYF.

This clone was recorded a few times. V and J are TRBV7-9 and TRBJ1-1; TRBD1 might be the D (5 bases). CDR1 and CDR2 from the germline V gene are SEHNR and FQNEAQ (reference sequence). CDR3 size: 15 residues. V was pared by 5 bases and J by 4 bases, with 17 bases between. The CDR3 DNA follows: TGTGCCAGCAGCCCTAAGGGACGGAAGTTCACTGAAGCTTTCTTT. Protein: CASSPKGRKFTEAFF.

This clone was observed a handful of times. The chain couples TRBV29-1 to TRBJ2-5, with 12 bases lining up with TRBD2. The J call could be wrong; TRBJ2-7 is a better fit for the DNA end. CDR3 length: 15 residues. Germline V CDR1 and CDR2: SQVTM, ANQGSEA. The CDR3 DNA is TGCAGCGTTGAAGGACTAGCGGGGGCCACCTACGAGCAGTACTTC. Its protein product is CSVEGLAGATYEQYF.

J is TRBJ2-1 and V is TRBV27; 13 nucleotides agree with TRBD2. This CDR3 contains 16 residues. The germline gives CDR1 MNHEY, CDR2 SMNVEV (reference sequence). Losses at the gene ends were 6 bases for V and 8 bases for J; bases not matched to a gene: 10. In DNA form, the CDR3 reads TGTGCCAGCAGCAAAGGGACTAGCGGGGAGGGTTATGAGCAGTTCTTC. It codes for CASSKGTSGEGYEQFF.

V gene TRBV5-4 combines with J gene TRBJ1-1; unclear D gene. The germline V gene encodes CDR1 SGHNT and CDR2 YYREEE (reference sequence). This CDR3 is built from 14 residues. V was clipped by 3 bases and J by 1 base, with 10 bases between them. The CDR3 protein is CASSSPGQNTEAFF. The DNA of the CDR3 is TGTGCCAGCAGCTCCCCTGGGCAGAACACTGAAGCTTTCTTT.

The chain links TRBV7-9 to TRBJ1-3; tentatively, D is TRBD1 (5 bases). CDR1 is SEHNR, CDR2 FQNEAQ, per germline (reference sequence). V lost 1 base and J lost 4, with 8 bases in between. The CDR3 covers 14 residues. The CDR3 coding sequence is TGTGCCAGCAGCTTAGGTACAGGAGGAAACACCATATATTTT. This codes for CASSLGTGGNTIYF.

This clone turned up a few times. The chain joins TRBV6-5 to TRBJ2-1; D is undetermined. The germline V gene has CDR1 MNHEY and CDR2 SVGAGI. Trimming removed 8 bases from V and 10 bases from J, with 12 bases in between. The CDR3 loop spans 11 amino acids. Here the CDR3 reads CASGNLGEQFF. The CDR3 DNA is TGTGCCAGCGGGAATTTGGGCGAGCAGTTCTTC.

A few counts support this clone. The gene calls are TRBV7-8 and TRBJ1-1; perhaps TRBD1 as D (5 bases). The CDR3 consists of 17 residues. Germline V lookup: CDR1 SGHVS, CDR2 FQNEAQ. V was clipped by 1 base and J by 4 bases, with 19 bases between them. CDR3 in DNA: TGTGCCAGCAGCTTAGGGCCCGCAGGGAGGTTTGGCACTGAAGCTTTCTTT. Its protein is CASSLGPAGRFGTEAFF.

This clone was found a few times. The CDR3, as DNA: TGTGCCAGCAGCTTACGGAGGCCGACCCTCGGGACCGGGGAGCTGTTTTTT. Translated: CASSLRRPTLGTGELFF. The chain couples TRBV7-9 to TRBJ2-2, with D possibly being TRBD2 (5 bases). The CDR3 runs to 17 residues. V shed 2 bases and J shed 5 bases, with 18 bases lying between them. Germline loops: CDR1 SEHNR, CDR2 FQNEAQ (reference sequence).

The genes are TRBV28 and TRBJ2-5; the match to TRBD2 covers 8 bases. Germline CDR1 reads MDHEN; CDR2 reads SYDVKM. There are 14 residues in the CDR3. The V gene end was trimmed by 4 bases and the J gene end by 5 bases; junction bases not matched to a gene: 6. CDR3 region: CASSSQRGWETQYF. Written as DNA, the CDR3 is TGTGCCAGCAGTTCTCAGCGGGGGTGGGAGACCCAGTACTTC.

The rearrangement joins TRBV5-1 to TRBJ2-1; the D is unclear. Between the trimmed V and J ends, which lost 0 bases and 3 bases, there was a span of 10 bases. The CDR3 spans 15 residues. Germline V gene sequence: CDR1 SGHRS, CDR2 YFSETQ. For the CDR3, the DNA is TGCGCCAGCAGCTTGGGCGGAAGCATCTACAATGAGCAGTTCTTC. This encodes CASSLGGSIYNEQFF.

This clone was seen only a few times. This rearrangement joins TRBV5-1 to TRBJ2-7; maybe TRBD2 (6 bases). Trimming left V 4 bases short and J 2 bases short, with 16 bases between. The CDR3 spans 15 residues. Germline V CDR1 and CDR2: SGHRS, YFSETQ. The CDR3 DNA follows: TGCGCCAGCAGCCCCCTCGCCGGAGGGACCTACGAGCAGTACTTC. This translates into CASSPLAGGTYEQYF.

This clone was detected only a few times. The chain is built from TRBV6-5 and TRBJ1-2; D remains ambiguous. The CDR3 runs to 15 residues. Germline lookup yields CDR1 MNHEY and CDR2 SVGAGI. V dropped 6 bases and J dropped 0 bases, with 14 bases sitting between them. The CDR3 sequence: CASRLFSVSNYGYTF. The DNA for the CDR3 is TGTGCCAGCAGATTATTTTCGGTATCTAACTATGGCTACACCTTC.

V gene TRBV7-2 combines with J gene TRBJ2-1, with 12 nucleotides matching TRBD2. The CDR3 contains 18 residues. Trimming cost V 5 bases and J 4 bases; bases outside gene matches: 12. CDR1 and CDR2 from the germline V gene are SGHTA and FQGNSA. CDR3 DNA: TGTGCCAGCAGCCCGCATACTAGCGGGGGGATACTGTACAATGAGCAGTTCTTC. Amino acid sequence: CASSPHTSGGILYNEQFF.

CDR3 residues: CASSVVGQGEKLFF. CDR3 in DNA: TGTGCCAGCAGCGTAGTAGGACAGGGAGAAAAACTGTTTTTT. The chain has TRBV9 and TRBJ1-4, with 8 bases aligning to TRBD1. CDR3 size: 14 residues. Germline V gene sequence: CDR1 SGDLS, CDR2 YYNGEE. V lost 0 bases, J lost 8 bases, and 3 bases stayed unmatched.

The V gene is TRBV30, the J gene TRBJ1-6; no reliable D call. Trimming shortened V by 3 bases and J by 6 bases, and 12 bases separated the two germline ends. Germline assignment: CDR1 GTSNPN and CDR2 SVGIG (reference sequence). The CDR3 has 14 residues. In DNA, the CDR3 is TGTGCCTGGAGGGGCCCAGGTCTTAATTCACCCCTCCACTTT. Residues: CAWRGPGLNSPLHF. Filled out from reference TRBV30 and TRBJ1-6, the complete variable domain reads SQTIHQWPATLVQPVGSPLSLECTVEGTSNPNLYWYRQAAGRGLQLLFYSVGIGQISSEVPQNLSASRPQDRQFILSSKKLLLSDSGFYLCAWRGPGLNSPLHFGNGTRLTVT.

This sequence joins TRBV15 and TRBJ1-2; the D is unclear. The CDR3 sequence is 13 residues long. V lost 0 bases and J lost 4, with 6 bases in between. Germline V gene sequence: CDR1 LNHNV, CDR2 YYDKDF (reference sequence). CDR3 sequence reads: CATSRDHGYGYTF. CDR3 in DNA: TGTGCCACCAGCAGAGATCATGGCTATGGCTACACCTTC.

V and J are TRBV25-1 and TRBJ1-3; D gene unclear. V lost 2 bases and J 0 bases, leaving 8 bases between the germline ends. The CDR3 is 15 amino acids. The germline CDR1 and CDR2 sequences are MGHDK and SYGVNS. CDR3 DNA sequence: TGTGCCAGCAGTGAAACGTCAGGCTCTGGAAACACCATATATTTT. This sequence encodes CASSETSGSGNTIYF.

The chain is built from TRBV27 and TRBJ1-2, with 7 positions matching TRBD1. Germline lookup yields CDR1 MNHEY and CDR2 SMNVEV (reference sequence). The CDR3 consists of 12 residues. V lost 5 bases, J lost 8 bases, and 5 bases stayed unmatched. Written as DNA, the CDR3 is TGTGCCAGCAGTGCGACAGGGAAGGGCTACACCTTC. This sequence encodes CASSATGKGYTF.

V usage is TRBV30 and J usage is TRBJ1-6; no firm D call. Trimming pared 1 base from V and 10 bases from J, leaving 8 bases between. The CDR3 totals 12 residues. The germline CDR1 and CDR2 sequences are GTSNPN and SVGIG (reference sequence). Written as DNA, the CDR3 is TGTGCCTGGAGTGGTTTAGGGTCACCCCTCCACTTT. It yields the protein CAWSGLGSPLHF.

This clone was seen a handful of times. The chain joins TRBV25-1 to TRBJ2-7, with D perhaps matching TRBD2 (5 bases). V lost 4 bases and J lost 1, with 11 bases in between. The CDR3 totals 14 residues. CDR1 MGHDK and CDR2 SYGVNS come from the germline V gene. The CDR3: CASSVRAGSYEQYF. The CDR3 DNA sequence: TGTGCCAGCAGTGTGAGGGCTGGGTCCTACGAGCAGTACTTC.

This sequence joins TRBV21-1 and TRBJ1-2. TRBV21-1 is a pseudogene. This CDR3 spans 11 amino acids. DNA for the CDR3: TGTGCCAGCAGCAGGAAAGGTGGCTACACCTTC. Translated: CASSRKGGYTF.

The J gene is TRBJ2-3, the V gene TRBV4-2, with 9 positions matching TRBD2. The ends lost 4 bases at V and 4 bases at J; junction bases unmatched: 3. CDR1 is LGHNA, CDR2 YNFKEQ, per germline. The CDR3 is made up of 14 amino acids. The CDR3 coding sequence is TGTGCCAGCAGCCGCGGACTAGCGCCAGATACGCAGTATTTT. Translated, it gives CASSRGLAPDTQYF.

The table lists this clone with a few counts. This chain connects TRBV5-1 to TRBJ1-6; D gene unclear. The V end lost 0 bases, the J end lost 13 bases, and 8 bases lay between the germline ends. The CDR3 is 12 amino acids. The germline V gene has CDR1 SGHRS and CDR2 YFSETQ. This CDR3 is CASSLGDGPLHF. CDR3 DNA: TGCGCCAGCAGCTTGGGCGACGGGCCCCTCCACTTT.